This T cell receptor (beta chain) was obtained from a study of T cells after yellow fever vaccination. V lost 0 bases and J 7 bases, leaving 19 bases between the germline ends. Germline CDR1 and CDR2: MNHEY and SVGAGI. The CDR3 loop spans 18 amino acids. TCRdb re-analysed the 5' RACE reads in MiXCR, keeping a single row per CDR3 protein. Of about 130,000 distinct CDR3 sequences in the sample, just over 6.5% are singletons; the top ten hold approximately 0.64%. This clonotype was detected ten times or more. The clonotype was recovered from a man between 25 and 39 years old who received the YFV17D yellow fever vaccine. The sequencing used CD4+ T cells sorted from PBMCs, collected 10 days after the yellow fever booster vaccination. This chain joins TRBV6-5 and TRBJ1-6, with D possibly matching TRBD1 (5 bases). CDR3 protein: CASSYSIPTGANNSPLHF. DNA for the CDR3: TGTGCCAGCAGTTACTCGATCCCCACCGGGGCGAACAATTCACCCCTCCACTTT.